This TCR beta chain was sequenced for a study of early T cells in non-severe SARS-CoV-2 infection. Attachment of unique molecular identifiers to individual cDNA molecules was performed. TCRdb reprocessed the 5' RACE reads via MiXCR and lists one record per CDR3 protein. Of roughly 81,000 distinct CDR3 sequences listed, over 10% were seen once; the top ten hold about 2.7%. In this sample, this clonotype turned up a few times. The clonotype was recovered from an adult who was a healthcare worker with PCR-confirmed SARS-CoV-2 infection or an uninfected control (not recorded which). Sequenced sample: whole blood.

CDR3: CASSPSYRDRASYEQYF. CDR3 DNA: TGTGCCAGCAGCCCGTCGTACCGGGACAGGGCGTCCTACGAGCAGTACTTC. V and J are TRBV7-2 and TRBJ2-7; 9 bases fit TRBD1. The CDR3 covers 17 residues. The germline gives CDR1 SGHTA, CDR2 FQGNSA. V shed 5 bases and J 1 base; nucleotides not matched to a gene: 12.